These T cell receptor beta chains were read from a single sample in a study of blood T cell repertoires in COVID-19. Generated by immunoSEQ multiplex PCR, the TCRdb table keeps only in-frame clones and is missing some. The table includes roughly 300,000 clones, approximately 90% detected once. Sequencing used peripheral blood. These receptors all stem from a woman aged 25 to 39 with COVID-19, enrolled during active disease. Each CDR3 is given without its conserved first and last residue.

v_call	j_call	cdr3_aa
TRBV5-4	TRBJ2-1	ASSYTSRIEQF
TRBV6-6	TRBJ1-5	ASSYQTGGDQPQH
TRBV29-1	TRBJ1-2	SVEAVDRFDGYT
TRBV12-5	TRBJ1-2	ASTVGGGYT
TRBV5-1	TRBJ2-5	ASSDTGGTQY
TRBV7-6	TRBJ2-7	ASSKDRDYEQY
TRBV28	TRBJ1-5	ASSWGGVGNNQPQH
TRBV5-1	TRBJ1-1	ASTSGTANTEAF
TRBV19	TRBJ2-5	ASSTDSEETQY
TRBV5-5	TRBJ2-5	ASSWRGRQETQY
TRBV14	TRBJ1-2	ASSPTRAGTGYT
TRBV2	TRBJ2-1	ASVTGGYNEQF
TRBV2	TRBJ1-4	ASRDRGANEKLF
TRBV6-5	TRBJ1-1	ASSYATGGSAEAF
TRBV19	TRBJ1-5	ASSGGAIQPQH
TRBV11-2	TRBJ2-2	ASSPFSGRAIGELF
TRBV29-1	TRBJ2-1	SVEGQGAENEQF
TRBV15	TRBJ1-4	ATSSLNEKLF
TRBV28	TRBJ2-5	ASSLSEGAYRAETQY
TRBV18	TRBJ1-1	ASSPITGRNTEAF
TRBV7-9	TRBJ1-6	ASSLGAAGEKPLH